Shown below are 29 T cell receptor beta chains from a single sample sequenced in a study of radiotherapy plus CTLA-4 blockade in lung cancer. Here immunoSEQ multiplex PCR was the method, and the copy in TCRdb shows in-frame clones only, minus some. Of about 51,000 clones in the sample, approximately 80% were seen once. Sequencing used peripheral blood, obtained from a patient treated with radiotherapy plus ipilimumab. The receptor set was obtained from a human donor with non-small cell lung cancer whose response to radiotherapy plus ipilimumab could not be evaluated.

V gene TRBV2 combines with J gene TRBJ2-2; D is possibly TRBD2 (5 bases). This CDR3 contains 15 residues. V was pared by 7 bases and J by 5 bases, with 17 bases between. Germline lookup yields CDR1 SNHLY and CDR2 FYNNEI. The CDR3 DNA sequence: TGTGCCAGCAAGACTAACAAATTGGGGACCGGGGAGCTGTTTTTT. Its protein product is CASKTNKLGTGELFF.

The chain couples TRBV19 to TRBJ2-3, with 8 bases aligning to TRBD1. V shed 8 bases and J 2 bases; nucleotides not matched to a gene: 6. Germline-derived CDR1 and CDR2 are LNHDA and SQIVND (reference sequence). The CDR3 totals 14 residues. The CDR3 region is CASRRQGATDTQYF. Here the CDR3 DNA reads TGTGCCAGTCGAAGGCAGGGGGCCACAGATACGCAGTATTTT.

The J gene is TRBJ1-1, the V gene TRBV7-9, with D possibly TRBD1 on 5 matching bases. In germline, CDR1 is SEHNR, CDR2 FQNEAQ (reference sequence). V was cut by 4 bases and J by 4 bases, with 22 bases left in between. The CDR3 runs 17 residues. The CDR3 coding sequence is TGTGCCAGCAGCTCATCAGTAGCGGGGCCAGGAGGCACTGAAGCTTTCTTT. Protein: CASSSSVAGPGGTEAFF.

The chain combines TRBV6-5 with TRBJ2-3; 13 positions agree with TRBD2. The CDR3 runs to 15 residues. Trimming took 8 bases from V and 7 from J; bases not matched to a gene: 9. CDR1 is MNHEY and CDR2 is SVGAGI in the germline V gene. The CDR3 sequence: CASGYPGTSGNTQYF. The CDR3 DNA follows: TGTGCCAGCGGCTACCCCGGGACTAGCGGGAATACGCAGTATTTT.

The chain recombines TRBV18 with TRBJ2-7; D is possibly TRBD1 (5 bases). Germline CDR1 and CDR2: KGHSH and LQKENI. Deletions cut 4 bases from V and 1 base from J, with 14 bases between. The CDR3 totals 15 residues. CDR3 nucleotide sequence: TGTGCCAGCTCACGCGACAGACCATCGTCCTACGAGCAGTACTTC. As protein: CASSRDRPSSYEQYF.

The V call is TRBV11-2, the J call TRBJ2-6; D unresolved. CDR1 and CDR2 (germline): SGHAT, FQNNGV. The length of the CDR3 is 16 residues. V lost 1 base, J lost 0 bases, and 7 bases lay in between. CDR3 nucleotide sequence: TGTGCCAGCAGCTTAGTTCCAGGCTCTGGGGCCAACGTCCTGACTTTC. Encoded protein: CASSLVPGSGANVLTF.

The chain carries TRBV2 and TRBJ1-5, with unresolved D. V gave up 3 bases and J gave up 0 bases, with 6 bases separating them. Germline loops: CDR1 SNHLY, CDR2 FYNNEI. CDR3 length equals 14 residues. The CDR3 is CASSEGYSNQPQHF. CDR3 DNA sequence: TGTGCCAGCAGTGAGGGCTATAGCAATCAGCCCCAGCATTTT.

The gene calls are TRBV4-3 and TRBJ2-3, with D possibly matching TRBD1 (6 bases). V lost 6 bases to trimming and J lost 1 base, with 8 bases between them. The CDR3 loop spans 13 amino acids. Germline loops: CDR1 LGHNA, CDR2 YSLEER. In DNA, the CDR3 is TGCGCCAGCAGTCGACAGGGCACAGATACGCAGTATTTT. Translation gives CASSRQGTDTQYF.

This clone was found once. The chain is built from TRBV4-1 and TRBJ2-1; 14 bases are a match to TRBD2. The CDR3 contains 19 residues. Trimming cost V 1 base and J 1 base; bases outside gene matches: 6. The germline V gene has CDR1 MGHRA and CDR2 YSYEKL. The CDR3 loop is CASSQGGLAGVGSYNEQFF. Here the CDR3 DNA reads TGCGCCAGCAGCCAAGGGGGACTAGCGGGAGTTGGTTCCTACAATGAGCAGTTCTTC.

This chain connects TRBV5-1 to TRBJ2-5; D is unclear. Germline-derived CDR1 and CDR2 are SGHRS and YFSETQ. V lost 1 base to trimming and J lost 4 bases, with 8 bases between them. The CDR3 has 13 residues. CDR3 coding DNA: TGCGCCAGCAGCTTGCTCGGCGGAGAGACCCAGTACTTC. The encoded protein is CASSLLGGETQYF.

The CDR3 DNA reads as TGTGCCAGCACTCGGGAGTTTGGGGATACGCAGTATTTT. Amino acid sequence: CASTREFGDTQYF. This sequence joins TRBV2 and TRBJ2-3; D might be TRBD2 (6 bases). Germline V gene lookup returns CDR1 SNHLY and CDR2 FYNNEI. The CDR3 totals 13 residues. V was clipped by 7 bases and J by 6 bases, with 14 bases between them.

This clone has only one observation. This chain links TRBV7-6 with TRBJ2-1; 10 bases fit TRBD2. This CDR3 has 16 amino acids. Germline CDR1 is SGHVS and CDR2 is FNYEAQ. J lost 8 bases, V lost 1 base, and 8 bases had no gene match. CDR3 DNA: TGTGCCAGCAGCTTAGGAGGGAGTAGCGGGAGGTATGAGCAGTTCTTC. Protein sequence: CASSLGGSSGRYEQFF.

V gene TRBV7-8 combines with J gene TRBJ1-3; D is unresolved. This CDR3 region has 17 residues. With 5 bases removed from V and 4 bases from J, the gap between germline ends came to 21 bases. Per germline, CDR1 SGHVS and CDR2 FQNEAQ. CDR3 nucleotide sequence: TGTGCCAGCAGCCCGGCATTCGGAGGGATCCCAGGAAACACCATATATTTT. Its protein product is CASSPAFGGIPGNTIYF.

CDR3 residues: CASKTVTGGSYNEQFF. DNA for the CDR3: TGCGCCAGCAAAACGGTTACAGGGGGCTCCTACAATGAGCAGTTCTTC. The chain uses TRBV4-1 and TRBJ2-1; 8 nucleotides align to TRBD1. The V and J ends lost 7 bases and 0 bases, in that order; junction bases with no gene match: 8. The length of the CDR3 is 16 residues. Germline CDR1 reads MGHRA; CDR2 reads YSYEKL.

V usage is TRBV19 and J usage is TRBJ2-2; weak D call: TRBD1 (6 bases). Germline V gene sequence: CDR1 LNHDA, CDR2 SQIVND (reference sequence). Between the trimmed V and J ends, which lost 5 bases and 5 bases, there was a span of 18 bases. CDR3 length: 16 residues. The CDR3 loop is CASSPRRTGLTGELFF. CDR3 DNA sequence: TGTGCCAGTAGTCCACGAAGAACAGGGTTGACCGGGGAGCTGTTTTTT. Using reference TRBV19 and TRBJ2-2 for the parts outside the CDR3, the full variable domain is DGGITQSPKYLFRKEGQNVTLSCEQNLNHDAMYWYRQDPGQGLRLIYYSQIVNDFQKGDIAEGYSVSREKKESFPLTVTSAQKNPTAFYLCASSPRRTGLTGELFFGEGSRLTVL.

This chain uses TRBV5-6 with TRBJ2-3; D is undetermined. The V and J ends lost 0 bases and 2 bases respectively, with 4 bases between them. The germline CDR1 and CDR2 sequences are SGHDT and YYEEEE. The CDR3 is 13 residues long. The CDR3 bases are TGTGCCAGCAGCTTGGAACTCACAGATACGCAGTATTTT. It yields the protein CASSLELTDTQYF.

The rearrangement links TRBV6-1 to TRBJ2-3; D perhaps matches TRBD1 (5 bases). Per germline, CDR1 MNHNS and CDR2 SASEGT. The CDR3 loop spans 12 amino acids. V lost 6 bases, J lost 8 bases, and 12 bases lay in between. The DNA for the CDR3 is TGTGCCAGCAGCCCAGCTAGGGGTACGCAGTATTTT. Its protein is CASSPARGTQYF.

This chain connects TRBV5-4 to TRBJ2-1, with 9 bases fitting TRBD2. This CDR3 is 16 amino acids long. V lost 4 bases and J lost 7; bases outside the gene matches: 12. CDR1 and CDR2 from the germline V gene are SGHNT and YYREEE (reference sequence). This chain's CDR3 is CASSRLSSGKWNEQFF. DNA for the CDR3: TGTGCCAGCAGCCGCCTCTCTAGCGGGAAATGGAATGAGCAGTTCTTC. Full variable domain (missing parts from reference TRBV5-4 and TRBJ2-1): ETGVTQSPTHLIKTRGQQVTLRCSSQSGHNTVSWYQQALGQGPQFIFQYYREEENGRGNFPPRFSGLQFPNYSSELNVNALELDDSALYLCASSRLSSGKWNEQFFGPGTRLTVL.

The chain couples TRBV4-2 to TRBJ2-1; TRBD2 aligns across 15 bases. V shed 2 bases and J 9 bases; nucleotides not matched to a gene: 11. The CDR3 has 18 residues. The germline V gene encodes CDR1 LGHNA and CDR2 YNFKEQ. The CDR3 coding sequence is TGTGCCAGCAGCCAAAACACGGGACTAGCGGGGGGAGGGGGTGAGCAGTTCTTC. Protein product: CASSQNTGLAGGGGEQFF.

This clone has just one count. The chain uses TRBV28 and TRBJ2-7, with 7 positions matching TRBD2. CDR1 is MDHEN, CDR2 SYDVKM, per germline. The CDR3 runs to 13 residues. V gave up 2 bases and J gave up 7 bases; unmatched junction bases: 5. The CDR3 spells CASSLPGRYEQYF. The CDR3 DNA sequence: TGTGCCAGCAGTTTACCCGGGAGGTATGAGCAGTACTTC.

CDR3 coding DNA: TGCGCCAGCAGCTTGGCTTTAGGCGGGACCCCCTACGAGCAGTACTTC. Translated, it gives CASSLALGGTPYEQYF. The chain uses TRBV5-1 and TRBJ2-7; weak D call: TRBD2 (6 bases). Germline V CDR1 and CDR2: SGHRS, YFSETQ. V was shortened by 0 bases and J by 2 bases, with 15 bases between the two germline ends. The CDR3 is 16 residues long.

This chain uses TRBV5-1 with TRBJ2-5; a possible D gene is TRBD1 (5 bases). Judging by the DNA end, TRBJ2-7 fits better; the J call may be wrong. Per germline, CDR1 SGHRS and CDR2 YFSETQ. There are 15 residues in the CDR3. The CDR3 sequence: CASSLEAGHSYEQYF. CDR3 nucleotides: TGCGCCAGCAGCTTGGAGGCCGGACACTCCTACGAGCAGTACTTC.

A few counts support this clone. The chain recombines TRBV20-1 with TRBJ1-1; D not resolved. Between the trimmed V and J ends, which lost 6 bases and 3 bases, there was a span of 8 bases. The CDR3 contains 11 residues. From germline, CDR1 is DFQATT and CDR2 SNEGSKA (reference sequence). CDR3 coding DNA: TGCAGTGCCGTCCGGGACACTGAAGCTTTCTTT. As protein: CSAVRDTEAFF.

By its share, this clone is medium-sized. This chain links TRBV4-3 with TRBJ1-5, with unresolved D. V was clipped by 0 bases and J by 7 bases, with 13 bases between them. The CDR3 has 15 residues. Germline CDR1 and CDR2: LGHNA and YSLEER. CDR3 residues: CASSQELTVGQPQHF. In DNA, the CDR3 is TGCGCCAGCAGCCAAGAGCTTACCGTCGGGCAGCCCCAGCATTTT.

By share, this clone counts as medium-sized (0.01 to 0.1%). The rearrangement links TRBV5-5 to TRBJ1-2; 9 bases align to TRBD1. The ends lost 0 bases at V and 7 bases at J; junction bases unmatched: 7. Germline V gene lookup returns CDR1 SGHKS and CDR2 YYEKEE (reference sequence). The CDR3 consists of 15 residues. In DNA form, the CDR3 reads TGTGCCAGCAGCTTGGGAGACAGGGGGTATGCTGGCTACACCTTC. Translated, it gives CASSLGDRGYAGYTF.

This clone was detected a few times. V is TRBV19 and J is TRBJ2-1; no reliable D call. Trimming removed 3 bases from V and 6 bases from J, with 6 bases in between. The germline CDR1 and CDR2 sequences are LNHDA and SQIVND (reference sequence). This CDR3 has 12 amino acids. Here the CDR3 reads CASSMRINEQFF. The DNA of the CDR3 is TGTGCCAGTAGTATGAGGATCAATGAGCAGTTCTTC.

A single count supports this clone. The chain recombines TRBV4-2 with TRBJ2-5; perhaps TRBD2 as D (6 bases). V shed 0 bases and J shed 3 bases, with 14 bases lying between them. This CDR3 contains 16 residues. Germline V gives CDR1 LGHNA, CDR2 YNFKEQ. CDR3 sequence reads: CASSQDRGLVEETQYF. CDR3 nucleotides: TGTGCCAGCAGCCAAGATCGGGGACTGGTAGAAGAGACCCAGTACTTC.

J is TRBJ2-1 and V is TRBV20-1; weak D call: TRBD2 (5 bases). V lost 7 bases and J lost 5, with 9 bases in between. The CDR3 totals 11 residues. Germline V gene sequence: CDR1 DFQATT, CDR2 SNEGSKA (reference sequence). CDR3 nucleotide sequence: TGCAGTGAAATCGGGGACAATGAGCAGTTCTTC. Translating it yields CSEIGDNEQFF.

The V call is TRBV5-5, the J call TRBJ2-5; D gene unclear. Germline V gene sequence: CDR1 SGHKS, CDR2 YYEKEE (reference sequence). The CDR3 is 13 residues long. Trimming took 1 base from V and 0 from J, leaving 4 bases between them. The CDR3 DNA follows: TGTGCCAGCAGCTTGCCTAACCAAGAGACCCAGTACTTC. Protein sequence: CASSLPNQETQYF.